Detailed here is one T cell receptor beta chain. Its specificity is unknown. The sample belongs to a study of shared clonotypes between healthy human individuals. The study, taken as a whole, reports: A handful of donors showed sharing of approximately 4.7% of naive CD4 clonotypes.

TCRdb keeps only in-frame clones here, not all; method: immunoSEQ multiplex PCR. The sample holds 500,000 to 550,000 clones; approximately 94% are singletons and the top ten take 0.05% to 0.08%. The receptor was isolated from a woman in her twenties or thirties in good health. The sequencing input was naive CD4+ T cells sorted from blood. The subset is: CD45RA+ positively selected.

CDR3 loop: CASRPLAGAYNEQFF. DNA for the CDR3: TGCGCCAGCAGACCCCTAGCGGGAGCCTACAATGAGCAGTTCTTC. J is TRBJ2-1 and V is TRBV4-1, with TRBD2 matching 10 bases. CDR3 length equals 15 residues. The ends lost 6 bases at V and 2 bases at J; junction bases unmatched: 4. Germline CDR1 and CDR2: MGHRA and YSYEKL.